This T cell receptor (beta chain) was recorded in a study of CD8 T cells in Susac syndrome. With random hexamers, reverse transcription was performed on about 0.45 to 1 ug of RNA. A single record per CDR3 protein comes from TCRdb applying MiXCR to the immunoSEQ multiplex PCR reads. The table has approximately 110,000 distinct CDR3 sequences, about 95% seen once. The source is a human donor in good health. Sequenced material: CD4+ T cells from PBMCs.

This chain's CDR3 is CSARTGSNTEAFF. CDR3 coding DNA: TGCAGCGCAAGGACAGGGTCGAACACTGAAGCTTTCTTT. The rearrangement uses TRBV29-1 and TRBJ1-1; 8 bases line up with TRBD1. This CDR3 is 13 amino acids long. Germline trimming cut 7 bases from V and 1 base from J; bases unmatched to any gene: 5. Germline V lookup: CDR1 SQVTM, CDR2 ANQGSEA.